The 18 T cell receptor beta chains given below trace back to one sample, sequenced in a study of cytomegalovirus exposure and HLA in healthy donors. The PCR made use of 60 Vbeta and 13 Jbeta primers. Method: immunoSEQ multiplex PCR; TCRdb's copy keeps in-frame clones and lacks some. The sample includes 170,000 or so clones, about 78% of them seen just once. Sample: PBMCs. The receptors originated from a man aged 35 to 55 in good health and CMV-seronegative.

This clone was picked up a small number of times. The chain employs TRBV13 and TRBJ1-3; no reliable D call. There are 15 residues in the CDR3. Germline assignment: CDR1 PRHDT and CDR2 FYEKMQ (reference sequence). The ends were cut back, 4 bases at V and 7 bases at J, with 17 bases in the middle. The CDR3 protein is CASSSSNGWQNTIYF. The CDR3 nucleotides are TGTGCCAGCAGCTCTAGCAACGGTTGGCAGAACACCATATATTTT.

This chain joins TRBV5-1 and TRBJ1-1; maybe TRBD1 (6 bases). The CDR3 is made up of 12 amino acids. Trimming removed 0 bases at V and 8 bases at J, with 8 bases between. Germline lookup yields CDR1 SGHRS and CDR2 YFSETQ. In nucleotides, the CDR3 is TGCGCCAGCAGCTTGGGGCAGGGGGAAGCTTTCTTT. Encoded protein: CASSLGQGEAFF.

The chain recombines TRBV7-2 with TRBJ2-5; D unclear. Germline V CDR1 and CDR2: SGHTA, FQGNSA. Trimming cost V 1 base and J 5 bases, with 11 bases left between them. This CDR3 spans 14 amino acids. The CDR3 nucleotides are TGTGCCAGCAGCTTAGGATTGGCTGGCGAGACCCAGTACTTC. It specifies CASSLGLAGETQYF.

This chain connects TRBV7-9 to TRBJ1-2; D not resolved. V lost 7 bases, J lost 0 bases, and 18 bases lay in between. The CDR3 has 16 residues. Germline V gene sequence: CDR1 SEHNR, CDR2 FQNEAQ (reference sequence). In DNA form, the CDR3 reads TGTGCCAGCATTAGAGCCAAACCACGGGCTAACTATGGCTACACCTTC. Translated: CASIRAKPRANYGYTF.

About this clone itself: This sample also contains other DNA sequences that code for the same CDR3. This chain connects TRBV11-3 to TRBJ2-7; D might be TRBD1 (5 bases). CDR1 SGHNT and CDR2 YENEEA come from the germline V gene. CDR3 size: 14 residues. Trimming removed 2 bases at V and 1 base at J, with 9 bases between. CDR3 amino acids: CASSLSAGSYEQYF. The CDR3 DNA reads TGTGCCAGCAGCTTAAGTGCAGGGTCCTACGAGCAGTACTTC.

This clone was counted only a few times. The chain couples TRBV27 to TRBJ2-2, with a weak D call TRBD2 (6 bases). This CDR3 is built from 14 residues. Germline assignment: CDR1 MNHEY and CDR2 SMNVEV (reference sequence). V lost 6 bases and J lost 1, with 9 bases in between. The CDR3 sequence is CASRGLGNTGELFF. The CDR3 DNA reads as TGTGCCAGCAGGGGACTGGGGAACACCGGGGAGCTGTTTTTT.

This clone was recorded a few times. The chain employs TRBV11-2 and TRBJ1-5; D perhaps matches TRBD1 (6 bases). The V and J ends lost 1 base and 7 bases respectively, with 17 bases between them. Germline V gene data show CDR1 as SGHAT and CDR2 as FQNNGV. The CDR3 runs 16 residues. This CDR3 is CASSLAPQGDRQPQHF. The CDR3 nucleotides read TGTGCCAGCAGCTTAGCTCCCCAGGGAGACAGGCAGCCCCAGCATTTT.

In nucleotides, the CDR3 is TGTGCCAGCAGCCGCGACGGCGGGGAGCAGTACTTC. Translating gives CASSRDGGEQYF. The chain combines TRBV6-5 with TRBJ2-5; D possibly corresponds to TRBD2 (6 bases). The V and J ends lost 6 bases and 11 bases respectively, with 16 bases between them. CDR1 MNHEY and CDR2 SVGAGI come from the germline V gene. The CDR3 runs to 12 residues.

The chain carries TRBV11-2 and TRBJ1-3; possible D gene TRBD1, 6 bases. Germline assignment: CDR1 SGHAT and CDR2 FQNNGV. The CDR3 is 15 amino acids. The V gene lost 6 bases and the J gene lost 0 bases, with 12 bases spanning the gap. This chain's CDR3 is CASRPTGSSGNTIYF. The CDR3 region has the DNA TGTGCCAGCAGACCTACAGGGAGCTCTGGAAACACCATATATTTT.

The rearrangement links TRBV5-4 to TRBJ1-2, with D perhaps matching TRBD1 (5 bases). The CDR3 runs 13 residues. In germline, CDR1 is SGHNT, CDR2 YYREEE (reference sequence). Trimming took 6 bases from V and 4 from J, leaving 13 bases between them. CDR3 amino acids: CASTQKGFYGYTF. DNA of the CDR3: TGTGCCAGCACCCAAAAGGGGTTCTATGGCTACACCTTC.

The chain uses TRBV6-1 and TRBJ2-1, with unresolved D. Trimming cost V 5 bases and J 3 bases, with 5 bases left between them. Germline V CDR1 and CDR2: MNHNS, SASEGT. This CDR3 has 12 residues. The CDR3 is CASSTDYNEQFF. In nucleotides, the CDR3 is TGTGCCAGCAGTACAGACTACAATGAGCAGTTCTTC.

V gene TRBV19 combines with J gene TRBJ1-5; D remains unclear. Germline V CDR1 and CDR2: LNHDA, SQIVND (reference sequence). V dropped 9 bases and J dropped 7 bases, with 22 bases sitting between them. The CDR3 runs 15 residues. The chain's CDR3 is CASRMAYTHPQPQHF. The CDR3 region has the DNA TGTGCCAGCAGAATGGCATATACCCACCCGCAGCCCCAGCATTTT.

The chain combines TRBV9 with TRBJ2-2, with 9 nucleotides matching TRBD2. CDR1 is SGDLS and CDR2 is YYNGEE in the germline V gene. CDR3 size: 16 residues. Trimming at V came to 1 base and at J to 8 bases, leaving 9 bases not matched to a gene. CDR3 sequence (DNA): TGTGCCAGCAGCGTATGGCCTAGCGGGACTGTGGGGGAGCTGTTTTTT. It specifies CASSVWPSGTVGELFF. Together with reference TRBV9 and TRBJ2-2, the CDR3 gives the full variable domain: DSGVTQTPKHLITATGQRVTLRCSPRSGDLSVYWYQQSLDQGLQFLIQYYNGEERAKGNILERFSAQQFPDLHSELNLSSLELGDSALYFCASSVWPSGTVGELFFGEGSRLTVL.

DNA for the CDR3: TGTGCCAGCAGCCGAGGGACAGGGCCCGGGGAGCTGTTTTTT. This sequence encodes CASSRGTGPGELFF. The chain carries TRBV7-6 and TRBJ2-2; 9 bases fit TRBD1. The CDR3 totals 14 residues. V was clipped by 5 bases and J by 6 bases; unmatched bases: 4. Germline V gene lookup returns CDR1 SGHVS and CDR2 FNYEAQ.

CDR3 bases: TGTGCCAGCAGTAGGAGTACGACCTACAATGAGCAGTTCTTC. As protein: CASSRSTTYNEQFF. The chain has TRBV2 and TRBJ2-1, with D unclear. V gave up 5 bases and J gave up 2 bases, with 10 bases separating them. The CDR3 length is 14 residues. Germline V gene lookup returns CDR1 SNHLY and CDR2 FYNNEI.

This chain's CDR3 is CASSLLQGSFSDTQYF. CDR3 bases: TGTGCCAGCAGTTTATTACAGGGGTCGTTTTCAGATACGCAGTATTTT. The gene calls are TRBV27 and TRBJ2-3; the match to TRBD1 covers 7 bases. Per germline, CDR1 MNHEY and CDR2 SMNVEV (reference sequence). After removal of 1 base from V and 4 bases from J, the junction contained 8 bases not matched to a gene. The CDR3 has 16 amino acids.

The chain employs TRBV6-6 and TRBJ2-7; D is ambiguous. The germline gives CDR1 MNHNY, CDR2 SVGAGI (reference sequence). This CDR3 comprises 13 residues. V gave up 2 bases and J gave up 4 bases, with 9 bases separating them. The CDR3 DNA reads as TGTGCCAGCAGTTACGAGTCCCAATACGAGCAGTACTTC. Encoded protein: CASSYESQYEQYF.

The chain employs TRBV4-3 and TRBJ1-1, with D perhaps matching TRBD1 (5 bases). In germline, CDR1 is LGHNA, CDR2 YSLEER. This CDR3 is 13 amino acids long. Trimming shortened V by 0 bases and J by 10 bases, and 12 bases separated the two germline ends. The CDR3 here is CASSQEGRRGAFF. CDR3 in DNA: TGCGCCAGCAGCCAAGAAGGGCGGAGGGGAGCTTTCTTT.